This T cell receptor (beta chain) was obtained from a study of blood T cell repertoires in COVID-19. In germline, CDR1 is MNHNY, CDR2 SVGAGI (reference sequence). The V gene lost 2 bases and the J gene lost 8 bases, with 18 bases spanning the gap. The CDR3 is 15 residues long. TCRdb's table, derived via immunoSEQ multiplex PCR, lists solely in-frame clones and lacks some. The sample lists roughly 100,000 clones; 70% to 85% were seen once. This clone was recorded once. Sequenced: peripheral blood. This receptor was obtained from a man aged 65 to 85 with active or convalescent COVID-19. This chain uses TRBV6-6 with TRBJ1-2, with TRBD1 as a possible D gene (5 bases). The CDR3 DNA follows: TGTGCCAGCAGTTACATCCAGGGTATTAGGAGCGGCTACACCTTC. It specifies CASSYIQGIRSGYTF.